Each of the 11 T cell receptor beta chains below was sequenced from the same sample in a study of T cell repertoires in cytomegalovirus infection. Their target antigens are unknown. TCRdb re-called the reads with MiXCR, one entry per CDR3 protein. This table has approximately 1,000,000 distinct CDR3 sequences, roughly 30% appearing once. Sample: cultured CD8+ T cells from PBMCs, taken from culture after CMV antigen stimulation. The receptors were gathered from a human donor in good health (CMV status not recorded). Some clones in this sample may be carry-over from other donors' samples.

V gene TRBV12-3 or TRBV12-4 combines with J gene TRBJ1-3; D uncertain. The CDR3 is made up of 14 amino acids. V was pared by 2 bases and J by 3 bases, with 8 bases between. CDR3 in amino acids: CASSLTESGNTIYF. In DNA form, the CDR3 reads TGTGCCAGCAGTTTAACAGAGAGTGGAAACACCATATATTTT.

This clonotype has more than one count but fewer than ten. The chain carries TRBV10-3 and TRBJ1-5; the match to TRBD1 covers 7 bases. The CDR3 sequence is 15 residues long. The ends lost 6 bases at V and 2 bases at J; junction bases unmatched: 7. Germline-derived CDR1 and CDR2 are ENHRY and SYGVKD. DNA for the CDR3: TGTGCCATCAGCACCGGGACAGCGGGCAATCAGCCCCAGCATTTT. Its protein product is CAISTGTAGNQPQHF.

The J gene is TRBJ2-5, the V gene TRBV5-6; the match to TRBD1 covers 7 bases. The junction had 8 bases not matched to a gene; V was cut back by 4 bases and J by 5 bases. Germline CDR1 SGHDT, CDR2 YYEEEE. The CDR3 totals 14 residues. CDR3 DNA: TGTGCCAGCAGCGAACTGACAGGGATGGAGACCCAGTACTTC. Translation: CASSELTGMETQYF.

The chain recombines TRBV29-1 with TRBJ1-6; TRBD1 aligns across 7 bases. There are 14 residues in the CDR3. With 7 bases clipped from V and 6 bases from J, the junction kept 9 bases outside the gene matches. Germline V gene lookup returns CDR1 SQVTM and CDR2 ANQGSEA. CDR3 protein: CSAQTGTFNSPLHF. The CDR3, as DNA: TGCAGCGCCCAGACAGGGACATTTAATTCACCCCTCCACTTT.

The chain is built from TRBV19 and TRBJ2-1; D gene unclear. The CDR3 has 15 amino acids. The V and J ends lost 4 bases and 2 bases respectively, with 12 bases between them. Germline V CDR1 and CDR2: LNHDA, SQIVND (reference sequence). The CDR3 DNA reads TGTGCCAGTAGTACAGGCTCACCTACCTACAATGAGCAGTTCTTC. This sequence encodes CASSTGSPTYNEQFF.

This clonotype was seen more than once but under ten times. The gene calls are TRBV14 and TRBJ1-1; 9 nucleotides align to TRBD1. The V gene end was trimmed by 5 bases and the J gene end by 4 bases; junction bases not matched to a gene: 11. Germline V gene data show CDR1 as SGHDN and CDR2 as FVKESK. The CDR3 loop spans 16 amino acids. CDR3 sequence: CASSIPGQGPATEAFF. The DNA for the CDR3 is TGTGCCAGCAGCATACCGGGACAGGGACCCGCCACTGAAGCTTTCTTT.

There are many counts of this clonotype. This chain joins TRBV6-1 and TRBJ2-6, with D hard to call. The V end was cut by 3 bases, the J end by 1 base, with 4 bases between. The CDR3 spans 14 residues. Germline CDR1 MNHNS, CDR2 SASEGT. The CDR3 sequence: CASSEGSGANVLTF. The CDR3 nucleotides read TGTGCCAGCAGTGAGGGGTCTGGGGCCAACGTCCTGACTTTC.

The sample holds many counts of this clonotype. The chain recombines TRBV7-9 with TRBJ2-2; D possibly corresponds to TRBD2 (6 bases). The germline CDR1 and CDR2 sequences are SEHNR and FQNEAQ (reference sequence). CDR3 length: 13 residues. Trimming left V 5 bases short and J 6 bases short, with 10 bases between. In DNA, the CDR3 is TGTGCCAGCAGCCGGGGAGGCCCCGGGGAGCTGTTTTTT. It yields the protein CASSRGGPGELFF.

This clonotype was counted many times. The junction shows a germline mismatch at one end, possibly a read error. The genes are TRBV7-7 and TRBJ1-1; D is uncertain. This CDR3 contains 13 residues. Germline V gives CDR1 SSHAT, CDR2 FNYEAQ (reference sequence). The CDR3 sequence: CASSADGLTEAFF. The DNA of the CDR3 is TGTGCTAGCAGCGCCGACGGTTTGACCGAAGCTTTCTTT.

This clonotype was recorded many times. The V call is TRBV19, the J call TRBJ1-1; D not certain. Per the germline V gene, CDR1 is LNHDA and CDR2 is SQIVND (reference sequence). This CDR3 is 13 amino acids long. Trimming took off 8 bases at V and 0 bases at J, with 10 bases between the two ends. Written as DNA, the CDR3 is TGTGCCAGTTCGGCCAGGATGAACACTGAAGCTTTCTTT. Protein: CASSARMNTEAFF.

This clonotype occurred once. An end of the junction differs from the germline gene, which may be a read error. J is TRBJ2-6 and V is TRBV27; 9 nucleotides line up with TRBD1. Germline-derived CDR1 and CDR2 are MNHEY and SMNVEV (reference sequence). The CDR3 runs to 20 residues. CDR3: CTSRESSGTGPPPGANVLTF. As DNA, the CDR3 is TGTACCAGCAGAGAGTCTTCCGGGACAGGGCCTCCCCCTGGGGCCAACGTCCTGACTTTC.